The clone carrying this T cell receptor (beta chain) was picked up a small number of times. Its antigen is unidentified. Deletions cut 0 bases from V and 0 bases from J, with 13 bases between. The CDR3 is 17 residues long. Germline-derived CDR1 and CDR2 are MNHEY and SVGAGI. These data originate in a study of T cell repertoires in cytomegalovirus infection. Turning to the study itself: CMV infection and matching HLA type were both indicated by public TCR beta signatures.

Findings and caveats of the study: The ex vivo response was dominated by HLA-C-restricted CMV-specific TCR beta clonotypes. Totalled public TCR beta family frequency picked out people who carried CMV plus the relevant HLA.

TCRdb redid the calling of the reads with MiXCR, one entry per CDR3 protein. The data show roughly 340,000 distinct CDR3 sequences, about 29% seen once. The TCR was taken from a human donor in good health (CMV status not recorded). Some clones in this sample may be carry-over from other donors' samples. The sample consisted of cultured PBMCs, taken from culture after CMV antigen stimulation. This sequence joins TRBV6-5 and TRBJ2-3; D gene unclear. The CDR3 region has the DNA TGTGCCAGCAGTTACTCTTCGGCGTCCCTTAGCACAGATACGCAGTATTTT. Its protein is CASSYSSASLSTDTQYF.